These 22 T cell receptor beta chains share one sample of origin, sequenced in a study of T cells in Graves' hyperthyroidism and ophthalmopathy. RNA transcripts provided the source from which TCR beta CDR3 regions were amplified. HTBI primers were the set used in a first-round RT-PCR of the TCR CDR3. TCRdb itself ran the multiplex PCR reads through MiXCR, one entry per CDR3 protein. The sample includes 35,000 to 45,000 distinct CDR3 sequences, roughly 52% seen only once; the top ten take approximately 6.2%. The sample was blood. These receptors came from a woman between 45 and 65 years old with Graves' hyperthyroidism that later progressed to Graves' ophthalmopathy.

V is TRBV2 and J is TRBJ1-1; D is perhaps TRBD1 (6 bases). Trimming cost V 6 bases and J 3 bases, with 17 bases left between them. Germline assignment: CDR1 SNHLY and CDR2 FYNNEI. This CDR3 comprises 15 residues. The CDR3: CASSPTGIRDTEAFF. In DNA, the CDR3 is TGTGCCAGCAGCCCTACAGGGATTAGGGACACTGAAGCTTTCTTT.

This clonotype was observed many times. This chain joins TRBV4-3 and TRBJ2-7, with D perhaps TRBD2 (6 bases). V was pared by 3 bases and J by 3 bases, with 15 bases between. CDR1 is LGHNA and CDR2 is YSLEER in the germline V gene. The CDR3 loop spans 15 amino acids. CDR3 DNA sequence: TGCGCCAGCAGCCATATTAGCGGACCTGTCTACGAGCAGTACTTC. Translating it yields CASSHISGPVYEQYF.

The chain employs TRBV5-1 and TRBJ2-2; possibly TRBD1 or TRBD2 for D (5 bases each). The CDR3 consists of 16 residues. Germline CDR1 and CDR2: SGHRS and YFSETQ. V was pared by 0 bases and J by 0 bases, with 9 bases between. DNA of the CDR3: TGCGCCAGCAGCTTGGAGGGACGGACGAACACCGGGGAGCTGTTTTTT. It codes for CASSLEGRTNTGELFF.

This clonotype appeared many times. DNA for the CDR3: TGTGCCAGCAGCTTGGGGGGGGCTTTTCCGAACACTGAAGCTTTCTTT. Protein sequence: CASSLGGAFPNTEAFF. The chain carries TRBV5-4 and TRBJ1-1; possible D gene TRBD1, 6 bases. V was cut by 0 bases and J by 1 base, with 13 bases left in between. There are 16 residues in the CDR3. The V gene's germline CDR1 is SGHNT and CDR2 YYREEE (reference sequence).

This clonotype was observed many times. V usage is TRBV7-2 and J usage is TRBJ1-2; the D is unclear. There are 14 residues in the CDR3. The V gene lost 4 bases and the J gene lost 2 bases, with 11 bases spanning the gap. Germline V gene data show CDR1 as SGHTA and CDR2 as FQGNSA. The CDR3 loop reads CASSSPGVNYGYTF. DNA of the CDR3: TGTGCCAGCAGCTCCCCCGGGGTGAACTATGGCTACACCTTC.

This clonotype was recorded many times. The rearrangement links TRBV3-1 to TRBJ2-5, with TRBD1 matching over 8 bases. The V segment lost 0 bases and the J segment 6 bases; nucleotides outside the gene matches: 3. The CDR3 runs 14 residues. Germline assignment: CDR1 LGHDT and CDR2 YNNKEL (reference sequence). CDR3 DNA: TGTGCCAGCAGCCAAGAAGGGACAGGCAAGACCCAGTACTTC. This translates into CASSQEGTGKTQYF.

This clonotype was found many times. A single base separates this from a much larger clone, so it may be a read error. The CDR3 spells CASSLARGINEKLFF. In DNA form, the CDR3 reads TGTGCCAGCAGCTTGGCCAGGGGGATAAATGAAAAACTGTTTTTT. V is TRBV5-4 and J is TRBJ1-4, with 7 bases fitting TRBD1. The CDR3 is made up of 15 amino acids. V dropped 0 bases and J dropped 5; count of bases not matched to a gene: 4. CDR1 is SGHNT and CDR2 is YYREEE in the germline V gene (reference sequence).

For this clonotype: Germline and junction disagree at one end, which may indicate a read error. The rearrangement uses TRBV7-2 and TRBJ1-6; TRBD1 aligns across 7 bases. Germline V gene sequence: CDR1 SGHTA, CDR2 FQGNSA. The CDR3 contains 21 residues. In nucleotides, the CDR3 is TGTGCCAGCAGCCAATTCTGGGACAGCCCCAGAGATTGCTCCCATAATTCACCCCTCCACTTT. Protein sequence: CASSQFWDSPRDCSHNSPLHF.

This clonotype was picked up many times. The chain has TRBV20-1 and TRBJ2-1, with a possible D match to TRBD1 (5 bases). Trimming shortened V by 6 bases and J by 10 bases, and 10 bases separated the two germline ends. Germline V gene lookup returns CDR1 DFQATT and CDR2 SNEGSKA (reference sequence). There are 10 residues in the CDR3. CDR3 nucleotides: TGCAGTGCCGAAAGACAGGAGCAGTTCTTC. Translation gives CSAERQEQFF.

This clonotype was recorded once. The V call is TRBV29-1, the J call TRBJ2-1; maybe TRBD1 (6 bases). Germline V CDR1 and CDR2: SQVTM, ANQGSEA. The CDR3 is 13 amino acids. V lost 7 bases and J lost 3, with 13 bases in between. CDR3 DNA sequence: TGCAGCGCCGGGACACTGGACTACAATGAGCAGTTCTTC. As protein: CSAGTLDYNEQFF.

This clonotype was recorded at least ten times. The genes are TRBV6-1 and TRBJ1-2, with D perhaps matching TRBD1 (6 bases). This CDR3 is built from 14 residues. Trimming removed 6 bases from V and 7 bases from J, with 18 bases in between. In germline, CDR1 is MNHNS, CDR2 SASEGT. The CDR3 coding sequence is TGTGCCAGCAGGCGTGGGGGGGGGCCTAGTGGCTACACCTTC. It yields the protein CASRRGGGPSGYTF.

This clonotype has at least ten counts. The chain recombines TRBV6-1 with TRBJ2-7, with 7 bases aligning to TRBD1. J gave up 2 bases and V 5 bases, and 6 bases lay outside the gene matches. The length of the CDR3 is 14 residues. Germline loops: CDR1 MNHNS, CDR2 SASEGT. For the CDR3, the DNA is TGTGCCAGCAGTTCCGGGACAGTAACCTACGAGCAGTACTTC. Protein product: CASSSGTVTYEQYF.

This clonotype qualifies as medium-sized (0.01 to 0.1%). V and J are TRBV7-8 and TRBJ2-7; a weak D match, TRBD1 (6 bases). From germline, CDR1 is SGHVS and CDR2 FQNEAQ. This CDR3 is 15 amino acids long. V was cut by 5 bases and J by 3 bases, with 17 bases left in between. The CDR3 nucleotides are TGTGCCAGCAGCCCCGGGCCCAGGGGCCGCTACGAGCAGTACTTC. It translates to CASSPGPRGRYEQYF.

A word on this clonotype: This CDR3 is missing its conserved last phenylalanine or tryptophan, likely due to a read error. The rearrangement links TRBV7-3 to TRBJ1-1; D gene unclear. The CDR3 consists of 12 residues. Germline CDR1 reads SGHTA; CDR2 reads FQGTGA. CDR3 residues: CASSLPPPEAFL. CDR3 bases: TGCGCCAGCAGCCTGCCTCCCCCTGAAGCTTTCTTG.

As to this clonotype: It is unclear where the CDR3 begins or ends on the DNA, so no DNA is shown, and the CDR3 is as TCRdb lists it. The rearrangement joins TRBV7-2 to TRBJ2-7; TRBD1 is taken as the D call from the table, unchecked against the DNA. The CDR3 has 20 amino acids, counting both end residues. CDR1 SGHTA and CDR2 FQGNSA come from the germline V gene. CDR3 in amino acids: CASSFYICSSRTGPSYEQYF.

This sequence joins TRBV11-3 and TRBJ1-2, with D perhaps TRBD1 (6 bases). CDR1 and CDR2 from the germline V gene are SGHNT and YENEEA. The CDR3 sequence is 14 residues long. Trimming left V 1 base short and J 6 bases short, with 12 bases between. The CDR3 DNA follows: TGTGCCAGCAGCTTAGGTCGAGGGGGGGATGGCTACACCTTC. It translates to CASSLGRGGDGYTF.

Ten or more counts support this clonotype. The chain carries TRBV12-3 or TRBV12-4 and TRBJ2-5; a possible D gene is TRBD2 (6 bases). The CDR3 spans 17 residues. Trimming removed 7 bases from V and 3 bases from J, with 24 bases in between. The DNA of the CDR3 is TGTGCCAGCACCCCCTTATCGGGGGTGCGGCCCAAAGAGACCCAGTACTTC. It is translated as CASTPLSGVRPKETQYF.

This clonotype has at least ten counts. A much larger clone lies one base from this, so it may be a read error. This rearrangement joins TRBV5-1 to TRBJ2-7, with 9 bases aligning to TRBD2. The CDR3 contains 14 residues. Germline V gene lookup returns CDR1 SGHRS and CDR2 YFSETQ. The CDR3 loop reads CTSSFGGRAYEQYF. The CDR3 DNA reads TGCACCAGCAGCTTTGGCGGGAGGGCCTACGAGCAGTACTTC.

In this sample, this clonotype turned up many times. The CDR3, as DNA: TGTGCCAGCAGTTTTAGACAGTCCGCGCCTAAGTGGCATTTT. Amino acids: CASSFRQSAPKWHF. V is TRBV27 and J is TRBJ1-5, with D possibly matching TRBD1 (5 bases). V was shortened by 3 bases and J by 15 bases, with 21 bases between the two germline ends. The germline V gene encodes CDR1 MNHEY and CDR2 SMNVEV (reference sequence). This CDR3 comprises 14 residues.

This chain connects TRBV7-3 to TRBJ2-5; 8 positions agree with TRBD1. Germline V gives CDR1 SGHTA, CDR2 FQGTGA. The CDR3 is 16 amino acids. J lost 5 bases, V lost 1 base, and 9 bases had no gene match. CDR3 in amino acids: CASSLNGQGAGETQYF. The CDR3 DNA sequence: TGTGCCAGCAGCTTAAACGGTCAGGGGGCGGGCGAGACCCAGTACTTC.

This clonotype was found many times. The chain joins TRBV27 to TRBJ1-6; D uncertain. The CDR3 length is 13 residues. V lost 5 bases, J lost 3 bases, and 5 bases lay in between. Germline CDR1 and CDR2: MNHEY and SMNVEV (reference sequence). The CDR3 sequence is CASSTNYNSPLHF. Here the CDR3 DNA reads TGTGCCAGCAGTACCAACTATAATTCACCCCTCCACTTT.

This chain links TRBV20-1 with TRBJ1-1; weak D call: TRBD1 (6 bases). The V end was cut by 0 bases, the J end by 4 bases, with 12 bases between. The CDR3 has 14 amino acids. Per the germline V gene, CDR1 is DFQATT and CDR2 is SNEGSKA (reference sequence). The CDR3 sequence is CSARDLGGFTEAFF. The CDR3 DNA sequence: TGCAGTGCTAGAGATCTGGGGGGCTTCACTGAAGCTTTCTTT.